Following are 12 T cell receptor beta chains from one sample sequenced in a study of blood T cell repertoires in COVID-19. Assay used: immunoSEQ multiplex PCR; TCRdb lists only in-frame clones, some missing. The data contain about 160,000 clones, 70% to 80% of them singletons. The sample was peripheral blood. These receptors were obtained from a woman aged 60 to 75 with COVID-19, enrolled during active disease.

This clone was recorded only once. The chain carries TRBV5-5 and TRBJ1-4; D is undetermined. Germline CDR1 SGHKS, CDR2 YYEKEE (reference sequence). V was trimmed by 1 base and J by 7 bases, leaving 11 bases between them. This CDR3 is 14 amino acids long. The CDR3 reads CASSLPSGIEKLFF. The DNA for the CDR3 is TGTGCCAGCAGCTTGCCAAGCGGGATTGAAAAACTGTTTTTT.

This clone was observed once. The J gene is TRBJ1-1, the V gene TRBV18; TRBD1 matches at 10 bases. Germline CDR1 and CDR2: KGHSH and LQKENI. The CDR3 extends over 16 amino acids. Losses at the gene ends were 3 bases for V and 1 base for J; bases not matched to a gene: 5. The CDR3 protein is CASSPGTGATNTEAFF. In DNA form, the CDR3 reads TGTGCCAGCTCACCTGGGACAGGGGCGACGAACACTGAAGCTTTCTTT.

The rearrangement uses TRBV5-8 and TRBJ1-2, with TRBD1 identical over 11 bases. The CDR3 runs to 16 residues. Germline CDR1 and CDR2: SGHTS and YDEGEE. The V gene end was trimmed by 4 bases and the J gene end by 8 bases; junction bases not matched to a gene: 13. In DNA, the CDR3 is TGTGCCAGCAGCAAGGACAGGGGGCACCGACTAGAAGGCTACACCTTC. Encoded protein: CASSKDRGHRLEGYTF.

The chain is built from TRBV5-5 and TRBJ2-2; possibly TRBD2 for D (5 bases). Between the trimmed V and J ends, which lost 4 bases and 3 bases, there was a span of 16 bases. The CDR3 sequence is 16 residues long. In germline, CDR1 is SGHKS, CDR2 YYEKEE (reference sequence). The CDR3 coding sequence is TGTGCCAGCAGCGTTGTTGTGAGGGCCTACACCGGGGAGCTGTTTTTT. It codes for CASSVVVRAYTGELFF.

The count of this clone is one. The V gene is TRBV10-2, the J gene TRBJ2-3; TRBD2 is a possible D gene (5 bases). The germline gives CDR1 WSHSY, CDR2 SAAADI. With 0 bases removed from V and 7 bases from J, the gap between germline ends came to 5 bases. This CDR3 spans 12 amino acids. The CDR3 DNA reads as TGCGCCAGCAGTGAGTCCGGGAATACGCAGTATTTT. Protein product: CASSESGNTQYF.

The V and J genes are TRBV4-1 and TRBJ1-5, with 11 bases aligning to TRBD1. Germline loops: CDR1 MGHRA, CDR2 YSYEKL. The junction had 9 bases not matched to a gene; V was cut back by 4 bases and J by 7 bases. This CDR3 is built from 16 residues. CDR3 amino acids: CASSPLWDRGRQPQHF. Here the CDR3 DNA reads TGCGCCAGCAGCCCGCTGTGGGACAGGGGGAGACAGCCCCAGCATTTT.

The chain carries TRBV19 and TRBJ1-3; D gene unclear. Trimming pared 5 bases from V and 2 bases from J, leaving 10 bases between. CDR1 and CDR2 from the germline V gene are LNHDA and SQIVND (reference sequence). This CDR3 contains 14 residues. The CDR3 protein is CASSRGEPGNTIYF. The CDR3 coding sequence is TGTGCCAGTAGTCGCGGTGAGCCTGGAAACACCATATATTTT.

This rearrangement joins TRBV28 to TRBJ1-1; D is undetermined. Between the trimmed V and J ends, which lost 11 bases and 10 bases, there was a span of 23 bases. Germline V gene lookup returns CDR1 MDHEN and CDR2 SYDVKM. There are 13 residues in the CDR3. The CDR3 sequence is CASLAGVGGRAFF. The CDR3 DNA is TGTGCCTCCCTAGCTGGAGTAGGAGGGCGAGCTTTCTTT.

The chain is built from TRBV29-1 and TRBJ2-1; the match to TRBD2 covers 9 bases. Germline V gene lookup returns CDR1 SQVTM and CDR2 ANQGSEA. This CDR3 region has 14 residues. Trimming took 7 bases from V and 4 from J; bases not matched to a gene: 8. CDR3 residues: CSDTGTSPYNEQFF. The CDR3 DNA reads TGCAGCGACACCGGGACTAGCCCTTACAATGAGCAGTTCTTC.

The DNA of the CDR3 is TGTGCCAGCAGCTTGGTGGGGGGGGCCGGCTACACCTTC. Amino acid sequence: CASSLVGGAGYTF. The chain joins TRBV5-4 to TRBJ1-2; a possible D gene is TRBD1 (6 bases). V shed 0 bases and J shed 8 bases, with 11 bases lying between them. Germline values: CDR1 SGHNT, CDR2 YYREEE (reference sequence). The CDR3 is 13 amino acids.

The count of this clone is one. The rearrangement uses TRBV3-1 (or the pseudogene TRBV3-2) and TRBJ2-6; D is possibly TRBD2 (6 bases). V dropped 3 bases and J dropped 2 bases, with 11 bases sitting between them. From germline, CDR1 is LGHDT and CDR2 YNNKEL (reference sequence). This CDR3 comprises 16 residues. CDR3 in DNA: TGTGCCAGCAGCCAGGGTACGGGGGCTGGGGCCAACGTCCTGACTTTC. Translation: CASSQGTGAGANVLTF.

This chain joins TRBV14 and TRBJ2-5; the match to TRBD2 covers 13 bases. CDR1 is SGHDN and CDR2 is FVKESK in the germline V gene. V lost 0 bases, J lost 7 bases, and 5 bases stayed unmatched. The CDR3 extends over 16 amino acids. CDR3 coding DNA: TGTGCCAGCAGCCAAGATGGGACTAGCGGGATGCGGACCCAGTACTTC. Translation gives CASSQDGTSGMRTQYF.